The TCR beta chain described here comes from a study of T cell repertoires in cytomegalovirus infection (dated by TCRdb to the late 2010s). Concerning the study at large: Donor HLA type was relevant to the analysis, as public TCR beta signatures indicated carriage of CMV infection together with the matching HLA type.

What the research found in general, with its limitations: The ex vivo response was dominated by HLA-C-restricted CMV-specific TCR beta clonotypes, which also provided the single most frequent clonotype in two of eight donors. In both this cohort and an independent 352-donor cohort, the cumulative frequency of public TCR beta family members distinguished carriers of CMV infection plus the relevant HLA type.

The sample was run on an Illumina HiSeq 1500. Using fastp trimming at Q25 and MiXCR clonotype assembly, TCRdb reanalyzed the public sequencing data and kept in-frame beta chains. Each entry is one CDR3 protein sequence, shown with its most common DNA and genes. The sample has more than 400,000 distinct CDR3 sequences on record, around 27% of them singletons. The top ten hold around 14% of the sample. This clonotype was found a few times. Its antigen remains undetermined. Base qualities were left out, and no much larger clone turns up one base away. The germline V and J ends show losses of 5 bases and 7 bases respectively, and no gene match explains 11 bases of the junction. Including the terminal cysteine and valine, the CDR3 comprises 14 residues. Left in the record is the CDR3 DNA by itself, 42 bases read in frame from the first base. CDR1 and CDR2 (SGHTA, FQGNSA) derive from the germline V gene.

What was sequenced was PBMCs. The source is a human donor in good health (CMV status not recorded). Some clones in this sample may be carry-over from other donors' samples. Recombination joined TRBV7-2 with TRBJ2-7; 7 bases in the junction line up with TRBD1. The DNA reads as follows: TGTGCCAGCAGCAGGCAAGACAGGGAAGGGGAGCAGTACGTC. It translates as CASSRQDREGEQYV.